A selection of T cell receptor beta chains follows, all from one sample in a study of radiotherapy plus CTLA-4 blockade in lung cancer. Generated by immunoSEQ multiplex PCR, the TCRdb table keeps only in-frame clones and is missing some. The sample contains over a thousand clones, approximately 90% of which appear only once. The sample consisted of tumor tissue, taken from a patient treated with radiotherapy plus ipilimumab. These receptors were collected from a human donor with non-small cell lung cancer who had a complete response to radiotherapy plus ipilimumab. Each CDR3 is given with its conserved first and last residue. Fields, in order: J gene, clone size, D gene, V gene, CDR3 protein, CDR3 DNA. The D gene is left open where the match is weak. Clone size is not always given. Where it is, it says once, few, many or a class for expanded clones.

TRBJ1-1	NA	NA	TRBV5-6	CASRLRGVNTEAFF	TGTGCCAGCAGGCTAAGAGGGGTGAACACTGAAGCTTTCTTT
TRBJ1-2	NA	NA	TRBV7-2	CASSLARSQASYGYTF	TGTGCCAGCAGCTTAGCGCGGAGTCAGGCGAGTTATGGCTACACCTTC
TRBJ1-1	once	NA	TRBV5-1	CASSNSVMNTEAFF	TGCGCCAGCAGCAACAGCGTAATGAACACTGAAGCTTTCTTT
TRBJ2-3	NA	TRBD2	TRBV30	CACPRTSGTDTQYF	TGTGCCTGCCCCCGGACTAGCGGCACAGATACGCAGTATTTT
TRBJ1-2	NA	TRBD1	TRBV6-5	CASSGGQGRGYTF	TGTGCCAGCAGTGGGGGACAGGGGAGAGGCTACACCTTC
TRBJ2-1	NA	NA	TRBV6-6	CASGLKSSYNEQFF	TGTGCCAGCGGACTAAAGAGCTCCTACAATGAGCAGTTCTTC
TRBJ1-2	NA	NA	TRBV20-1	CSANREGGYTF	TGCAGTGCTAACAGGGAGGGCGGCTACACCTTC
TRBJ1-5	NA	TRBD1	TRBV6-1	CASSEALTGGRNQPQHF	TGTGCCAGCAGTGAAGCCCTGACAGGGGGCAGGAATCAGCCCCAGCATTTT
TRBJ1-2	NA	NA	TRBV29-1	CSVYWGFPNYGYTF	TGCAGCGTTTACTGGGGTTTTCCTAACTATGGCTACACCTTC
TRBJ2-1	NA	NA	TRBV7-8	CASSWGDTYNEQFF	TGTGCCAGCAGCTGGGGGGACACCTACAATGAGCAGTTCTTC
TRBJ2-1	few	NA	TRBV29-1	CSAQLQGEQFF	TGCAGCGCGCAACTGCAGGGTGAGCAGTTCTTC
TRBJ2-3	NA	NA	TRBV19	CASSIRLTSTDTQYF	TGTGCCAGTAGTATCCGGCTAACTAGCACAGATACGCAGTATTTT
TRBJ1-3	NA	NA	TRBV18	CAIKTISGNTIYF	TGTGCCATCAAGACGATCTCTGGAAACACCATATATTTT
TRBJ1-5	NA	NA	TRBV30	CAWSVQGRQPQHF	TGTGCCTGGAGTGTACAGGGCAGGCAGCCCCAGCATTTT
TRBJ2-3	NA	TRBD2	TRBV11-3	CASSLMSGNTDTQYF	TGTGCCAGCAGCTTAATGAGCGGGAACACAGATACGCAGTATTTT
TRBJ1-4	NA	NA	TRBV29-1	CSVVQGNEKLFF	TGCAGCGTTGTCCAGGGGAATGAAAAACTGTTTTTT
TRBJ1-1	NA	NA	TRBV30	CAWSVEGNTEAFF	TGTGCCTGGAGTGTGGAGGGGAACACTGAAGCTTTCTTT
TRBJ1-3	NA	NA	TRBV18	CASSDWRAPGNTIYF	TGTGCCAGCTCGGATTGGAGGGCTCCCGGAAACACCATATATTTT
TRBJ2-3	NA	NA	TRBV6-5	CASSYSTQGGRDTQYF	TGTGCCAGCAGTTACTCGACCCAGGGGGGACGTGATACGCAGTATTTT
TRBJ1-1	NA	NA	TRBV7-9	CASSRGRNTEAFF	TGTGCCAGCAGCCGGGGTCGGAACACTGAAGCTTTCTTT
TRBJ2-7	few	NA	TRBV5-1	CASSLGGNYEQYF	TGCGCCAGCAGCTTAGGTGGGAACTACGAGCAGTACTTC
TRBJ2-5	NA	TRBD1	TRBV19	CASSSTRGRETQYF	TGTGCCAGTAGTTCCACCAGGGGGCGCGAGACCCAGTACTTC
TRBJ1-1	NA	NA	TRBV7-2	CASSLAGQGTTEAFF	TGTGCCAGCAGCTTAGCTGGGCAGGGGACCACTGAAGCTTTCTTT
TRBJ2-3	NA	TRBD1	TRBV5-1	CASSLGTGGTDTQYF	TGCGCCAGCAGCCTGGGGACAGGGGGCACAGATACGCAGTATTTT
TRBJ2-3	few	NA	TRBV5-1	CASSLTLSTDTQYF	TGCGCCAGCAGCTTGACTCTATCCACAGATACGCAGTATTTT
TRBJ1-2	NA	TRBD1	TRBV7-9	CASSPGQGAYGYTF	TGTGCCAGCAGCCCTGGACAGGGGGCCTATGGCTACACCTTT
TRBJ1-5	NA	TRBD1	TRBV4-1	CASSQDRTGNQPQHF	TGCGCCAGCAGCCAAGATAGGACAGGGAATCAGCCCCAGCATTTT
TRBJ2-5	few	NA	TRBV5-1	CASSLGQLQETQYF	TGCGCCAGCAGCTTGGGGCAGCTCCAAGAGACCCAGTACTTC
TRBJ1-1	NA	NA	TRBV7-9	CASSPRYGEKVNTEAFF	TGTGCCAGCAGCCCTAGGTACGGGGAGAAGGTGAACACTGAAGCTTTCTTT
TRBJ1-6	once	NA	TRBV10-3	CAISESVLQGNSPLHF	TGTGCCATCAGTGAGTCGGTTTTACAGGGTAATTCACCCCTCCACTTT
TRBJ1-2	NA	TRBD1	TRBV18	CASSDRGDYGYTF	TGTGCCAGCTCGGACAGGGGGGACTATGGCTACACCTTC
TRBJ2-1	NA	TRBD2	TRBV7-2	CASRVRLAGGEQFF	TGTGCCAGCAGGGTAAGACTAGCGGGAGGTGAGCAGTTCTTC
TRBJ1-2	NA	NA	TRBV18	CASSLDRANYGYTF	TGTGCCAGCTCACTGGACCGCGCTAACTATGGCTACACCTTC
TRBJ2-7	NA	NA	TRBV18	CASSPLAAGSKLLEQYF	TGTGCCAGCTCACCTTTAGCGGCAGGATCAAAACTCCTCGAGCAGTACTTC
TRBJ1-1	NA	NA	TRBV7-8	CASSLGSRGNLNTEAFF	TGTGCCAGCAGCTTAGGGTCCCGGGGCAACTTGAACACTGAAGCTTTCTTT
TRBJ1-2	NA	NA	TRBV7-2	CASSLSDFLYDGYTF	TGTGCCAGCAGCTTATCTGACTTTTTATATGATGGCTACACCTTC
TRBJ1-1	NA	TRBD1	TRBV18	CASSTTGGDTEAFF	TGTGCCAGCTCAACAACAGGGGGCGACACTGAAGCTTTCTTT
TRBJ2-1	NA	TRBD2	TRBV11-3	CASSLTGTSVGGRASEQFF	TGTGCCAGCAGCTTAACGGGCACCAGTGTGGGCGGGAGGGCGAGTGAGCAGTTCTTC
TRBJ2-2	NA	NA	TRBV19	CASSARGHITGELFF	TGTGCCAGTAGCGCCCGAGGACACATCACCGGGGAGCTGTTTTTT
TRBJ2-5	NA	TRBD2	TRBV5-1	CASSLSTSGDQETQYF	TGCGCCAGCAGCTTGTCAACTAGCGGGGACCAAGAGACCCAGTACTTC
TRBJ1-6	NA	NA	TRBV5-6	CASNYLNSPLHF	TGTGCCAGCAACTACCTAAATTCACCCCTCCACTTT
TRBJ2-5	NA	TRBD2	TRBV9	CASSVDRGGLETQYF	TGTGCCAGCAGCGTAGATCGGGGGGGCTTAGAGACCCAGTACTTC
TRBJ1-1	NA	NA	TRBV6-5	CASRTGTMNTEAFF	TGTGCCAGCAGAACCGGGACTATGAACACTGAAGCTTTCTTT
TRBJ2-2	NA	NA	TRBV6-4	CASRPGRGRMTGELFF	TGTGCCAGCAGACCTGGTCGGGGGCGAATGACCGGGGAGCTGTTTTTT
TRBJ2-7	NA	TRBD1	TRBV29-1	CSAGQGDEQYF	TGCAGCGCCGGACAGGGGGACGAGCAGTACTTC
TRBJ2-5	NA	TRBD1	TRBV5-4	CASSLNPGTAAETQYF	TGTGCCAGCAGCTTGAACCCAGGGACAGCGGCAGAGACCCAGTACTTC
TRBJ1-1	NA	NA	TRBV30	CAFNPGSNTEAFF	TGTGCCTTCAACCCTGGGAGTAACACTGAAGCTTTCTTT
TRBJ2-5	few	NA	TRBV15	CATSRAIQNF	TGTGCCACCAGCAGAGCTATCCAAAACTTC
TRBJ2-1	NA	TRBD1	TRBV4-1	CASSPSPGTENNEQFF	TGCGCCAGCAGCCCTTCCCCCGGGACAGAGAACAATGAGCAGTTCTTC
TRBJ1-1	NA	NA	TRBV4-1	CASSQEGRNTEAFF	TGCGCCAGCAGCCAAGAAGGCAGGAACACTGAAGCTTTCTTT
TRBJ2-5	NA	TRBD2	TRBV7-9	CASSLVGGGQETQYF	TGTGCCAGCAGCTTAGTTGGGGGGGGTCAAGAGACCCAGTACTTC
TRBJ1-1	NA	NA	TRBV18	CASSQGPRRDTEAFF	TGTGCCAGCTCACAGGGACCCAGGAGGGACACTGAAGCTTTCTTT
TRBJ2-2	NA	NA	TRBV27	CASSLMVPTGELFF	TGTGCCAGCAGTTTAATGGTCCCCACCGGGGAGCTGTTTTTT
TRBJ1-2	few	NA	TRBV5-4	CASSGTKANYGYTF	TGTGCCAGCAGTGGGACAAAAGCTAACTATGGCTACACCTTC
TRBJ2-1	NA	NA	TRBV21-1	CASGPLTEYNEQFF	TGTGCCAGCGGCCCCTTAACGGAGTACAATGAGCAGTTCTTC
TRBJ2-2	NA	NA	TRBV4-2	CASSQIRTGLDTGELFF	TGTGCCAGCAGCCAAATCCGTACAGGGTTGGACACCGGGGAGCTGTTTTTT
TRBJ1-2	once	TRBD1	TRBV6-6	CASSYGTGLANYGYTF	TGTGCCAGCAGTTACGGGACAGGGTTAGCCAACTATGGCTACACCTTC
TRBJ2-2	once	TRBD1	TRBV7-9	CASSFVDRVKTGELFF	TGTGCCAGCAGCTTCGTGGACAGGGTGAAAACCGGGGAGCTGTTTTTT
TRBJ1-3	NA	NA	TRBV19	CASSSFGSGNTIYF	TGTGCCAGTAGCTCATTTGGGTCGGGAAACACCATATATTTT
TRBJ1-1	NA	TRBD1	TRBV6-1	CASSDNPLGQGGTEAFF	TGTGCCAGCAGTGATAATCCTCTCGGACAGGGGGGGACTGAAGCTTTCTTT